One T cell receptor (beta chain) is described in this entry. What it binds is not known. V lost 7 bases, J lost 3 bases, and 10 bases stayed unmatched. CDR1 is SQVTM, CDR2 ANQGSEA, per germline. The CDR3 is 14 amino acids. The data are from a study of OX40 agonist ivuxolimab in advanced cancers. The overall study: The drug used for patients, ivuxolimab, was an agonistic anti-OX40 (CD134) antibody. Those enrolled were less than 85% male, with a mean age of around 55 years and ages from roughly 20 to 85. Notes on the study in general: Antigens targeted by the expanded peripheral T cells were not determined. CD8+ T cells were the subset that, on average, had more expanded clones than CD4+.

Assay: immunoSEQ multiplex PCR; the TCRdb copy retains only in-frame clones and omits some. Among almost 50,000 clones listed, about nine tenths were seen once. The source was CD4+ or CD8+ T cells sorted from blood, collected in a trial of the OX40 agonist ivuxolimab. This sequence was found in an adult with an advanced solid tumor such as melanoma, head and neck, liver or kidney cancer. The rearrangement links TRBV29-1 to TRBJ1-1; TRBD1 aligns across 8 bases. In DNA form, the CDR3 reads TGCAGCGGGGGCCAGGGACAGGTATACACTGAAGCTTTCTTT. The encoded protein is CSGGQGQVYTEAFF.